This entry features one TCR beta chain sequence. This entry comes from a study of blood T cell repertoires in COVID-19. Between the trimmed V and J ends, which lost 2 bases and 4 bases, there was a span of 11 bases. Germline lookup yields CDR1 SQVTM and CDR2 ANQGSEA. CDR3 size: 13 residues. Assay used: immunoSEQ multiplex PCR; TCRdb lists only in-frame clones, some missing. The sample has fewer than 450,000 clones; 87% are singletons. The chain recombines TRBV29-1 with TRBJ1-2; no reliable D call. The source material was peripheral blood. The TCR was taken from a woman in her forties or fifties with COVID-19, enrolled during active disease. CDR3 nucleotides: TGCAGCGTTGAACCCGGGTTTGGCTATGGCTACACCTTC. This gives the protein CSVEPGFGYGYTF.